The clone carrying this TCR beta chain appeared a few times. Antigen specificity is unknown. The data derive from a study of blood T cells in healthy people across ages. General study results and limits: Estimates based on one million T cells were treated as lower bounds. Donors of long life had a larger count of naive CD4+ cells and greater diversity than aged donors.

A second roughly 6 to 12 cycle PCR used barcoded and J-beta primers. Each cDNA molecule was tagged by a template-switch adaptor with 12 random nucleotides. In TCRdb, the 5' RACE reads were re-called with MiXCR into one record per CDR3 protein. The table has about 800,000 distinct CDR3 sequences, 20% to 25% seen once. Germline V lookup: CDR1 DFQATT, CDR2 SNEGSKA (reference sequence). V was clipped by 0 bases and J by 2 bases; unmatched bases: 12. The length of the CDR3 is 18 residues. The same specimen was also included in a second study, on T cells of mothers and their children.

This chain joins TRBV20-1 and TRBJ2-7; 11 nucleotides agree with TRBD2. Input material: blood. The clonotype was recovered from a boy younger than 18 in good health. The CDR3 spells CSARDKRGGTSGTYEQYF. Written as DNA, the CDR3 is TGCAGTGCTAGAGATAAACGAGGGGGGACTAGCGGAACCTACGAGCAGTACTTC.